Listed here are 17 T cell receptor beta chains from one sample, sequenced in a study of human T cells and chemical hapten exposure (dated by TCRdb to the early 2020s). The sample's time point label, decoded: pre-sensitization, week 0. According to the study, the label for this sample's treatment or condition signals: therapeutic diphenylcyclopropenone sensitization with weekly scalp DPC. Library preparation used RACE. The sample was run on a NextSeq 500. TCRdb passed the public sequencing reads through fastp at Q25 and MiXCR, retaining productive beta sequences. Each entry merges the rows of one CDR3 protein and shows their most common DNA and genes. The table for this sample lists roughly 110,000 distinct CDR3 sequences; approximately 12% of them were counted only once. The ten largest account for about 1.6% of the sample. The specimen was whole blood, collected in connection with sensitization to the hapten diphenylcyclopropenone (DPC). These receptors all come from a woman aged 50 to 60 with alopecia areata. Some clones in this sample may be carry-over from other donors' samples.

This clonotype came up a few times. The chain has TRBV2 and TRBJ2-7; weak D call: TRBD2 (6 bases). V lost 8 bases and J lost 2, with 10 bases in between. The CDR3 extends over 12 amino acids. Germline-derived CDR1 and CDR2 are SNHLY and FYNNEI. The CDR3 reads CASASSAYEQYF. The CDR3 DNA follows: TGTGCCAGCGCCTCTAGCGCCTACGAGCAGTACTTC.

The chain combines TRBV5-1 with TRBJ1-4; weak D call: TRBD1 (5 bases). The CDR3 consists of 15 residues. Deletions cut 3 bases from V and 2 bases from J, with 11 bases between. Germline lookup yields CDR1 SGHRS and CDR2 YFSETQ. CDR3 DNA sequence: TGCGCCAGCAGCTGGGACCCACTCACTAATGAAAAACTGTTTTTT. It translates to CASSWDPLTNEKLFF. The full variable domain, completed using reference TRBV5-1 and TRBJ1-4, is KAGVTQTPRYLIKTRGQQVTLSCSPISGHRSVSWYQQTPGQGLQFLFEYFSETQRNKGNFPGRFSGRQFSNSRSEMNVSTLELGDSALYLCASSWDPLTNEKLFFGSGTQLSVL.

This clonotype was observed many times. The V gene is TRBV28, the J gene TRBJ1-2; D gene uncertain. The ends were cut back, 6 bases at V and 0 bases at J, with 11 bases in the middle. The V gene's germline CDR1 is MDHEN and CDR2 SYDVKM. The CDR3 consists of 14 residues. The CDR3 nucleotides are TGTGCCAGCAGGATGGCAGCTTCTAACTATGGCTACACCTTC. This sequence encodes CASRMAASNYGYTF.

This clonotype was found many times. V is TRBV6-1 and J is TRBJ1-5; 10 bases map to TRBD1. Looked up from germline, CDR1 is MNHNS and CDR2 is SASEGT. The CDR3 totals 14 residues. The junction had 5 bases not matched to a gene; V was cut back by 7 bases and J by 5 bases. CDR3 sequence: CASKGQGFHQPQHF. The CDR3 nucleotides are TGTGCCAGCAAGGGACAGGGGTTCCATCAGCCCCAGCATTTT.

The rearrangement links TRBV7-9 to TRBJ1-1, with 8 bases lining up with TRBD1. The CDR3 is 14 residues long. J was trimmed by 4 bases and V by 5 bases; bases with no gene match: 6. CDR1 is SEHNR, CDR2 FQNEAQ, per germline (reference sequence). This CDR3 is CASSPDRGSTEAFF. The CDR3 coding sequence is TGTGCCAGCAGCCCCGACAGGGGAAGCACTGAAGCTTTCTTT.

This clonotype was observed a few times. The chain has TRBV14 and TRBJ2-3; no reliable D call. With 0 bases removed from V and 15 bases from J, the gap between germline ends came to 16 bases. This CDR3 is 13 amino acids long. In germline, CDR1 is SGHDN, CDR2 FVKESK. The CDR3 sequence: CASSQDRARPKYF. CDR3 DNA: TGTGCCAGCAGCCAAGATAGGGCTAGGCCGAAATATTTT.

V usage is TRBV6-4 and J usage is TRBJ2-1; 9 nucleotides agree with TRBD1. Per germline, CDR1 MRHNA and CDR2 SNTAGT. V was pared by 8 bases and J by 5 bases, with 13 bases of the junction left unmatched. There are 16 residues in the CDR3. The CDR3 sequence: CASSQEQGAGHNEQFF. DNA of the CDR3: TGTGCCAGCTCCCAGGAACAGGGGGCCGGTCACAATGAGCAGTTCTTC.

This sequence joins TRBV5-1 and TRBJ2-1; 7 positions match TRBD1. The CDR3 length is 14 residues. CDR1 SGHRS and CDR2 YFSETQ come from the germline V gene. With V trimmed by 2 bases and J by 7 bases, 6 bases remained unmatched. Here the CDR3 DNA reads TGCGCCAGCAGCTTCCTTACAGGGGCGAATGAGCAGTTCTTC. Protein sequence: CASSFLTGANEQFF.

The gene calls are TRBV11-2 and TRBJ1-2; 12 nucleotides line up with TRBD1. J lost 6 bases, V lost 6 bases, and 5 bases had no gene match. The CDR3 has 14 amino acids. Germline V lookup: CDR1 SGHAT, CDR2 FQNNGV. Here the CDR3 DNA reads TGTGCCAGCAGAACCGGGACAGGGGGCGATGGCTACACCTTC. Amino acid sequence: CASRTGTGGDGYTF.

This clonotype was observed a few times. The chain carries TRBV7-2 and TRBJ2-1; 7 bases match TRBD2. Trimming took 1 base from V and 4 from J; bases not matched to a gene: 7. The CDR3 covers 16 residues. Germline V gene sequence: CDR1 SGHTA, CDR2 FQGNSA. In nucleotides, the CDR3 is TGTGCCAGCAGCTTAGACGGACTAGTGATTTACAATGAGCAGTTCTTC. Protein product: CASSLDGLVIYNEQFF. Filled out from reference TRBV7-2 and TRBJ2-1, the complete variable domain reads GAGVSQSPSNKVTEKGKDVELRCDPISGHTALYWYRQSLGQGLEFLIYFQGNSAPDKSGLPSDRFSAERTGGSVSTLTIQRTQQEDSAVYLCASSLDGLVIYNEQFFGPGTRLTVL.

This clonotype appeared a few times. V gene TRBV7-8 combines with J gene TRBJ2-1; D gene ambiguous. The CDR3 consists of 13 residues. Germline V gene data show CDR1 as SGHVS and CDR2 as FQNEAQ. The V end lost 1 base, the J end lost 3 bases, and 4 bases lay between the germline ends. CDR3 nucleotides: TGTGCCAGCAGCTTAGGCCTCTACAATGAGCAGTTCTTC. This encodes CASSLGLYNEQFF.

The table lists this clonotype with a few counts. The chain recombines TRBV2 with TRBJ2-2; TRBD2 aligns across 8 bases. CDR1 and CDR2 (germline): SNHLY, FYNNEI. The CDR3 loop spans 14 amino acids. The V and J ends lost 8 bases and 4 bases, in that order; junction bases with no gene match: 6. CDR3 nucleotides: TGTGCCAGCGGACCAACTAGCGGCACCGGGGAGCTGTTTTTT. Its translation: CASGPTSGTGELFF. The full variable domain, its missing parts supplied by reference TRBV2 and TRBJ2-2, is EPEVTQTPSHQVTQMGQEVILRCVPISNHLYFYWYRQILGQKVEFLVSFYNNEISEKSEIFDDQFSVERPDGSNFTLKIRSTKLEDSAMYFCASGPTSGTGELFFGEGSRLTVL.

This clonotype has a handful of counts. This sequence joins TRBV7-2 and TRBJ2-3; D not resolved. CDR3 length: 13 residues. The V gene's germline CDR1 is SGHTA and CDR2 FQGNSA. Trimming pared 0 bases from V and 6 bases from J, leaving 7 bases between. The CDR3 loop reads CASSLAQKDTQYF. CDR3 bases: TGTGCCAGCAGCTTAGCGCAAAAGGATACGCAGTATTTT.

This chain links TRBV7-2 with TRBJ2-3; TRBD1 aligns across 9 bases. This CDR3 region has 15 residues. J gave up 0 bases and V 5 bases, and 3 bases lay outside the gene matches. Germline CDR1 reads SGHTA; CDR2 reads FQGNSA. The CDR3 coding sequence is TGTGCCAGCAGCCCCGGACAGGGGAGCACAGATACGCAGTATTTT. Amino acid sequence: CASSPGQGSTDTQYF.

This clonotype was observed a handful of times. This sequence joins TRBV5-1 and TRBJ2-3; the D is unclear. The V gene's germline CDR1 is SGHRS and CDR2 YFSETQ. The CDR3 is 12 residues long. The V and J ends lost 6 bases and 3 bases respectively, with 8 bases between them. CDR3 nucleotides: TGCGCCAGCATGACCGGTACAGATACGCAGTATTTT. This encodes CASMTGTDTQYF.

Many counts were recorded for this clonotype. The chain recombines TRBV10-2 with TRBJ2-3, with D perhaps matching TRBD1 (7 bases). The CDR3 is 15 amino acids. CDR1 is WSHSY, CDR2 SAAADI, per germline. V lost 8 bases, J lost 4 bases, and 19 bases lay in between. The CDR3 loop reads CASCQAGTDADTQYF. DNA for the CDR3: TGCGCCAGCTGCCAGGCGGGGACAGATGCAGATACGCAGTATTTT.

The rearrangement uses TRBV2 and TRBJ1-1; D gene unclear. The CDR3 is made up of 15 amino acids. V was trimmed by 4 bases and J by 4 bases, leaving 16 bases between them. Per germline, CDR1 SNHLY and CDR2 FYNNEI. The CDR3 bases are TGTGCCAGCAGTGGGGCGACGGCTATGAGCACTGAAGCTTTCTTT. This gives the protein CASSGATAMSTEAFF.